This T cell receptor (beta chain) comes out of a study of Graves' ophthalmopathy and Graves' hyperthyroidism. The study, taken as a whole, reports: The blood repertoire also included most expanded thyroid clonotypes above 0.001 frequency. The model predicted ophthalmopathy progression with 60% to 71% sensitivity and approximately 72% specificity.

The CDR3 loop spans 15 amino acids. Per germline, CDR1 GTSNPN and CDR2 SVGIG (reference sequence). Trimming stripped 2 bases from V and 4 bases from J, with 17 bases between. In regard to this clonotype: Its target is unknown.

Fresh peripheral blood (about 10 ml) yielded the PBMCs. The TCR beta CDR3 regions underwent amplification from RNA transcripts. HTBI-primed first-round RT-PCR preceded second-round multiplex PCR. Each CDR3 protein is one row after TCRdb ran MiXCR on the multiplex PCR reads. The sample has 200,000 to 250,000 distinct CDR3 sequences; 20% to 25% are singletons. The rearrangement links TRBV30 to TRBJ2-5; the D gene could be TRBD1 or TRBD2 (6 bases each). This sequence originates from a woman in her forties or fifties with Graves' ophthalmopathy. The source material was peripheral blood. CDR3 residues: CAWSPGAGSSETQYF. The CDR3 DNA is TGTGCCTGGAGTCCAGGGGCGGGATCTTCAGAGACCCAGTACTTC.